The rows below give T cell receptor beta chains drawn from one sample of a study of CD8 T cells in Susac syndrome. Each CDR3 protein gets one entry after TCRdb re-called the immunoSEQ multiplex PCR reads with MiXCR. Of fewer than 85,000 distinct CDR3 sequences in the sample, 95% are singletons; the top ten hold more than 0.45%. The sequenced sample was CD8+ T cells from PBMCs. Receptors were obtained from a human donor with Susac syndrome. The CDR3 runs from the conserved cysteine through the conserved F or W. Each record gives: clone size, CDR3 length, V gene, J gene, D gene, CDR3 protein, CDR3 DNA. A D gene is named only where the DNA matches it firmly. The listing skips clone size in some rows; elsewhere it reads once, few, many or a size class.

-	15	TRBV19	TRBJ1-4	TRBD1	CASSNRGSPNEKLFF	TGTGCCAGTAGTAACAGGGGCTCCCCTAATGAAAAACTGTTTTTT
-	13	TRBV7-9	TRBJ1-2	TRBD1	CASSLEDREGYTF	TGTGCCAGCAGCTTAGAGGACAGGGAAGGCTACACCTTC
-	14	TRBV19	TRBJ2-1	TRBD2	CASKLAGLGNEQFF	TGTGCCAGTAAGCTAGCGGGATTAGGAAATGAGCAGTTCTTC
-	15	TRBV5-4	TRBJ2-2	-	CASSSPGLRPGELFF	TGTGCCAGCAGCTCTCCGGGACTCCGCCCCGGGGAGCTGTTTTTT
-	14	TRBV25-1	TRBJ1-5	-	CASSERGGNQPQHF	TGTGCCAGCAGTGAACGGGGGGGAAATCAGCCCCAGCATTTT
-	15	TRBV5-1	TRBJ2-6	-	CASSLGGYGANVLTF	TGCGCCAGCAGCTTGGGTGGGTATGGGGCCAACGTCCTGACTTTC
-	14	TRBV19	TRBJ1-1	TRBD1	CASSTRTGGVEAFF	TGTGCCAGTAGTACCCGGACAGGGGGAGTGGAAGCTTTCTTT
-	17	TRBV5-6	TRBJ2-1	TRBD2	CASSPGGTSGSYNEQFF	TGTGCCAGCAGCCCCGGGGGGACTAGCGGATCCTACAATGAGCAGTTCTTC
-	14	TRBV30	TRBJ1-2	-	CAWSALGGAYGYTF	TGTGCCTGGAGTGCCCTAGGGGGGGCCTATGGCTACACCTTC
-	14	TRBV6-5	TRBJ2-7	-	CASSSLYRVREQYF	TGTGCCAGCAGTTCCCTCTACAGGGTCCGCGAGCAGTACTTC
-	12	TRBV25-1	TRBJ2-2	-	CASTQNTGELFF	TGTGCCAGCACACAGAACACCGGGGAGCTGTTTTTT
-	14	TRBV5-6	TRBJ2-7	-	CASSPSDANYEQYF	TGTGCCAGCAGCCCCTCAGACGCGAACTACGAGCAGTACTTC
-	15	TRBV7-8	TRBJ1-5	-	CASSLIGGGNQPQHF	TGTGCCAGCAGCTTAATAGGAGGTGGCAATCAGCCCCAGCATTTT
-	12	TRBV25-1	TRBJ2-7	-	CASTDPSYEQYF	TGTGCCAGTACAGACCCTTCCTACGAGCAGTACTTC
-	14	TRBV20-1	TRBJ2-1	TRBD2	CSARVAGAYNEQFF	TGCAGTGCTAGAGTAGCGGGAGCTTACAATGAGCAGTTCTTC
-	15	TRBV4-2	TRBJ2-7	-	CASSQDAAGIYEQYF	TGTGCCAGCAGCCAAGATGCGGCAGGGATCTACGAGCAGTACTTC
-	14	TRBV6-6	TRBJ2-1	-	CASSPTGTYNEQFF	TGTGCCAGCAGTCCGACGGGTACCTACAATGAGCAGTTCTTC
-	14	TRBV16	TRBJ2-7	-	CASSPAPGSYEQYF	TGTGCCAGCAGCCCCGCTCCAGGCTCCTACGAGCAGTACTTC
-	12	TRBV4-2	TRBJ1-4	-	CASSQGQEKLFF	TGTGCCAGCAGCCAAGGTCAGGAAAAACTGTTTTTT
-	13	TRBV3-1	TRBJ2-2	-	CASKGANTGELFF	TGTGCCAGCAAGGGAGCCAACACCGGGGAGCTGTTTTTT
once	15	TRBV28	TRBJ2-7	TRBD1	CASSLWTGPTYEQYF	TGTGCCAGCAGTCTGTGGACAGGGCCAACCTACGAGCAGTACTTC
-	15	TRBV7-6	TRBJ2-7	-	CASSPSHDISYEQYF	TGTGCCAGCAGCCCTAGCCACGACATTTCCTACGAGCAGTACTTC
-	14	TRBV28	TRBJ2-5	-	CASSSGLRPETQYF	TGTGCCAGCAGTTCAGGACTACGCCCGGAGACCCAGTACTTC
-	18	TRBV11-3	TRBJ2-3	TRBD2	CASSLELGGLAAQGTQYF	TGTGCCAGCAGCCTCGAGCTTGGAGGGCTAGCGGCTCAGGGTACGCAGTATTTT
-	13	TRBV29-1	TRBJ1-2	-	CSVERQGPYGYTF	TGCAGCGTTGAAAGGCAGGGACCTTATGGCTACACCTTC
-	16	TRBV28	TRBJ2-6	-	CASSLSGLPGANVLTF	TGTGCCAGCAGTTTATCCGGTCTCCCTGGGGCCAACGTCCTGACTTTC
-	14	TRBV3-1	TRBJ2-1	-	CASSHPGLAGEQFF	TGTGCCAGCAGCCACCCTGGACTTGCGGGTGAGCAGTTCTTC
-	10	TRBV29-1	TRBJ2-7	-	CSAGDYEQYF	TGCAGCGCCGGGGACTACGAGCAGTACTTC
-	13	TRBV29-1	TRBJ2-2	TRBD1	CSFRDRDTGELFF	TGCAGTTTTCGGGACAGGGACACCGGGGAGCTGTTTTTT
-	13	TRBV7-6	TRBJ1-1	-	CASSDELNTEAFF	TGTGCCAGCAGCGACGAACTTAACACTGAAGCTTTCTTT
-	12	TRBV5-6	TRBJ2-1	-	CASSLARNEQFF	TGTGCCAGCAGCTTGGCACGCAATGAGCAGTTCTTC
-	15	TRBV28	TRBJ1-4	TRBD1	CASSSHRGKEEKLFF	TGTGCCAGCAGTTCCCACAGGGGGAAGGAAGAAAAACTGTTTTTT
-	15	TRBV4-3	TRBJ1-2	-	CASSQDRDVRYGYTF	TGCGCCAGCAGCCAAGACCGGGACGTCAGATATGGCTACACCTTC
-	14	TRBV12-3/TRBV12-4	TRBJ2-3	TRBD2	CASSFGGRADTQYF	TGTGCCAGCAGTTTCGGCGGGAGGGCAGATACGCAGTATTTT
once	13	TRBV18	TRBJ2-1	-	CASSPMGPNEQFF	TGTGCCAGCTCACCCATGGGGCCCAATGAGCAGTTCTTC
-	13	TRBV30	TRBJ2-7	-	CAWAQVGFVEQYF	TGTGCCTGGGCCCAGGTGGGGTTCGTGGAGCAGTACTTC
few	16	TRBV7-8	TRBJ2-7	-	CASSLGRGSYIYEQYF	TGTGCCAGCAGCTTAGGTCGGGGCAGTTATATCTACGAGCAGTACTTC
-	13	TRBV13	TRBJ2-5	-	CASSPLSWETQYF	TGTGCCAGCAGCCCCCTAAGCTGGGAGACCCAGTACTTC
-	13	TRBV13	TRBJ2-7	TRBD1	CASSISGGYEQYF	TGTGCCAGCAGCATCTCAGGGGGCTACGAGCAGTACTTC
once	15	TRBV4-2	TRBJ2-7	TRBD2	CASSQEREGAYEQYF	TGTGCCAGCAGCCAAGAGCGGGAGGGGGCCTACGAGCAGTACTTC
-	16	TRBV29-1	TRBJ2-3	TRBD2	CSVEGGSGMSTDTQYF	TGCAGCGTTGAAGGGGGTAGCGGGATGAGCACAGATACGCAGTATTTT